This paragraph covers one T cell receptor (beta chain) sequence. As yet, its antigen is unknown. It was with 60 Vbeta and 13 Jbeta primers that the PCR ran. Repertoires were generated with immunoSEQ multiplex PCR, while TCRdb's copy carries only in-frame clones and drops some. The data contain about 75,000 clones, 84% of them singletons. The entry originates in a study of cytomegalovirus exposure and HLA in healthy donors. Across the whole study: An early data release held 75 million to 100 million unique TCRs from HLA-typed donors. Study-wide findings and caveats: DRB1 had the most TCR associations and HLA-C the fewest, a later analysis found, with rates varying by HLA locus.

The V and J ends lost 4 bases and 7 bases, in that order; junction bases with no gene match: 8. The CDR3 runs 15 residues. The germline V gene has CDR1 SGDLS and CDR2 YYNGEE. V gene TRBV9 combines with J gene TRBJ2-1; TRBD2 aligns across 10 bases. The sample consisted of PBMCs. The sequence came from a man between 65 and 80 years old in good health and CMV-seropositive. The CDR3 spells CASSTQAGGRNEQFF. DNA for the CDR3: TGTGCCAGCAGCACTCAAGCGGGGGGGCGGAATGAGCAGTTCTTC.